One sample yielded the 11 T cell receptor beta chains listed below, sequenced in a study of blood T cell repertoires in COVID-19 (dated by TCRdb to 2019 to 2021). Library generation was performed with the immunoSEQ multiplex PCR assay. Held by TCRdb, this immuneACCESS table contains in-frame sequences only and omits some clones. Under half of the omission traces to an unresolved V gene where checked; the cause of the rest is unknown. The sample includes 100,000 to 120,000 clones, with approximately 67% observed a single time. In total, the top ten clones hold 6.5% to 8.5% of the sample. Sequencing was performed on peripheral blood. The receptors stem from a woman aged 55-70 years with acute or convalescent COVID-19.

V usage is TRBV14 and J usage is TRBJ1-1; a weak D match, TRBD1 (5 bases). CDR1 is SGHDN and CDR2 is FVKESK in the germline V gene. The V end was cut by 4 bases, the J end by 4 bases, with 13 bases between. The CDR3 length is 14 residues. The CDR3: CASSPRRDSTEAFF. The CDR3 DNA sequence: TGTGCCAGCAGCCCCCGAAGAGACAGCACTGAAGCTTTCTTT.

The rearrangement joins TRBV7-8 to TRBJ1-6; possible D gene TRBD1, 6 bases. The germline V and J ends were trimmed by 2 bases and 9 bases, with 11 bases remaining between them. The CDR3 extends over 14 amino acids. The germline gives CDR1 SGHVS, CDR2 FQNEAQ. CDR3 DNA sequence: TGTGCCAGCAGCTTAAAACAGGGTGGTTCACCCCTCCACTTT. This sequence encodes CASSLKQGGSPLHF.

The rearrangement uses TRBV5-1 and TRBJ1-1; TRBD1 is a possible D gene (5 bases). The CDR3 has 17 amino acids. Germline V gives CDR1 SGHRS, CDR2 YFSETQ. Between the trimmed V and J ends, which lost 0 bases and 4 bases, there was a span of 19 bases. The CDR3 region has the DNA TGCGCCAGCAGCTTGGGGAACGTCAGGGCAAGCCCCACTGAAGCTTTCTTT. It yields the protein CASSLGNVRASPTEAFF.

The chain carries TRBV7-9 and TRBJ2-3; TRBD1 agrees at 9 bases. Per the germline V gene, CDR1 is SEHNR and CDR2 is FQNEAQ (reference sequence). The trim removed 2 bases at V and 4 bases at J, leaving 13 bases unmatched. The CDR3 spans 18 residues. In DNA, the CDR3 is TGTGCCAGCAGCTTAACTTGGGACAGGGTGGGGGGTGCAGATACGCAGTATTTT. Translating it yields CASSLTWDRVGGADTQYF.

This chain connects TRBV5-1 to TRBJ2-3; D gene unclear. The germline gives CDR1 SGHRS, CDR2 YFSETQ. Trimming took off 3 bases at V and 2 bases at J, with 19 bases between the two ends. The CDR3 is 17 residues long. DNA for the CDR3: TGCGCCAGCAGCTCCTCGAGAGGCGGCTCCTACACAGATACGCAGTATTTT. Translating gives CASSSSRGGSYTDTQYF.

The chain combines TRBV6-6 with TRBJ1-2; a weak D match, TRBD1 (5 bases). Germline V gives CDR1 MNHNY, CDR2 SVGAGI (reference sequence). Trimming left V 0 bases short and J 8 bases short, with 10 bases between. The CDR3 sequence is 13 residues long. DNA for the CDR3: TGTGCCAGCAGTTACTCGGGGGGTCCCGGCTACACCTTC. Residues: CASSYSGGPGYTF.

CDR3: CASSLGARPSGVKTQYF. CDR3 DNA sequence: TGTGCCAGCAGCTTGGGGGCCCGCCCTAGCGGGGTGAAGACCCAGTACTTC. The gene calls are TRBV5-4 and TRBJ2-5; 9 bases match TRBD2. This CDR3 has 17 amino acids. J was trimmed by 6 bases and V by 0 bases; bases with no gene match: 12. Germline V gives CDR1 SGHNT, CDR2 YYREEE (reference sequence). Based on the CDR3 plus reference TRBV5-4 and TRBJ2-5, the full variable domain is ETGVTQSPTHLIKTRGQQVTLRCSSQSGHNTVSWYQQALGQGPQFIFQYYREEENGRGNFPPRFSGLQFPNYSSELNVNALELDDSALYLCASSLGARPSGVKTQYFGPGTRLLVL.

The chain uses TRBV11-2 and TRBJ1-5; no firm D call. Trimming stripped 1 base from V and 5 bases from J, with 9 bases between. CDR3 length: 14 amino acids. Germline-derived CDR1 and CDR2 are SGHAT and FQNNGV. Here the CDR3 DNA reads TGTGCCAGCAGCTTAGGCGGGGTAGATCAGCCCCAGCATTTT. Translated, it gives CASSLGGVDQPQHF.

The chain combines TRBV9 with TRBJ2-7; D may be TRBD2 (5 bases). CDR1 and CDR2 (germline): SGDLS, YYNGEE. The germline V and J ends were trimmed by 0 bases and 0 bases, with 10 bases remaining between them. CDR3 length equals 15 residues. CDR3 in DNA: TGTGCCAGCAGCGTAGCGGCGGGCCACTCCTACGAGCAGTACTTC. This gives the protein CASSVAAGHSYEQYF.

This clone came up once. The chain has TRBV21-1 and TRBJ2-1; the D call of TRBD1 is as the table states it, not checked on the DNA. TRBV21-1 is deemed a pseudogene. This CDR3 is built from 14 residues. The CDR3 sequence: CARNTGQGPNEQFF. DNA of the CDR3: TGTGCCAGGAATACAGGACAGGGGCCCAATGAGCAGTTCTTC.

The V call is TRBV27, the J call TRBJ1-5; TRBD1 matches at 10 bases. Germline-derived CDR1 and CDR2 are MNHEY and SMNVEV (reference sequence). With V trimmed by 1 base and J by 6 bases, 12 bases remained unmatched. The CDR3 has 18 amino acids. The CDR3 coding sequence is TGTGCCAGCAGTTTATACTCTCCGGGACAGGGGCGGACTCAGCCCCAGCATTTT. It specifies CASSLYSPGQGRTQPQHF.